The 32 T cell receptor beta chains presented below share a single source sample, sequenced in a study of beta chain features in type 1 diabetes. Expressed TCRB transcripts were sequenced after all isolated RNA was converted to cDNA. Assay: immunoSEQ multiplex PCR; the TCRdb copy retains only in-frame clones and omits some. This table holds around 340,000 clones, around 7.6% found once. The sample comprised central memory CD4+ T cells from blood. The receptors here all came from a woman younger than 35 in good health.

There are many counts of this clone. This chain links TRBV5-4 with TRBJ2-7; the match to TRBD2 covers 7 bases. V shed 3 bases, J shed 5 bases, and the junction held 11 bases outside the gene matches. The germline V gene encodes CDR1 SGHNT and CDR2 YYREEE (reference sequence). The CDR3 is made up of 15 amino acids. CDR3 sequence reads: CASSYRLRGSDEQYF. The CDR3 DNA sequence: TGTGCCAGCAGCTACCGACTCCGCGGGAGCGACGAGCAGTACTTC.

The chain links TRBV5-4 to TRBJ2-1, with 16 bases matching TRBD2. Germline V gene data show CDR1 as SGHNT and CDR2 as YYREEE (reference sequence). V was clipped by 4 bases and J by 5 bases; unmatched bases: 9. The CDR3 runs 18 residues. This chain's CDR3 is CASSTGLAGGLQNNEQFF. DNA of the CDR3: TGTGCCAGCAGCACGGGACTAGCGGGAGGGTTACAAAACAATGAGCAGTTCTTC. Supplemented by reference TRBV5-4 and TRBJ2-1, the full variable domain reads ETGVTQSPTHLIKTRGQQVTLRCSSQSGHNTVSWYQQALGQGPQFIFQYYREEENGRGNFPPRFSGLQFPNYSSELNVNALELDDSALYLCASSTGLAGGLQNNEQFFGPGTRLTVL.

This chain connects TRBV6-6 to TRBJ1-2; TRBD1 agrees at 7 bases. This CDR3 has 15 residues. V was clipped by 6 bases and J by 2 bases; unmatched bases: 9. The germline V gene encodes CDR1 MNHNY and CDR2 SVGAGI (reference sequence). The CDR3 loop reads CASRQDRAENYGYTF. The CDR3 coding sequence is TGTGCCAGCAGACAAGACAGGGCGGAGAACTATGGCTACACCTTC.

The V and J genes are TRBV2 and TRBJ2-7; D perhaps matches TRBD1 (5 bases). V lost 10 bases to trimming and J lost 0 bases, with 10 bases between them. Germline CDR1 is SNHLY and CDR2 is FYNNEI. The CDR3 has 12 residues. This CDR3 is CATRQSSYEQYF. CDR3 nucleotide sequence: TGTGCCACAAGACAGAGCTCCTACGAGCAGTACTTC.

In this sample, this clone turned up a few times. The V and J genes are TRBV25-1 and TRBJ2-1, with TRBD2 as a possible D gene (6 bases). V was clipped by 6 bases and J by 5 bases, with 14 bases between them. The germline CDR1 and CDR2 sequences are MGHDK and SYGVNS. The CDR3 spans 14 residues. CDR3 sequence: CASRAGLVDNEQFF. The CDR3 DNA is TGTGCCAGCAGGGCGGGGCTAGTCGACAATGAGCAGTTCTTC.

In its sample, this clone was seen a few times. This chain links TRBV2 with TRBJ2-7, with TRBD1 identical over 7 bases. V shed 8 bases and J 3 bases; nucleotides not matched to a gene: 7. Germline V gene lookup returns CDR1 SNHLY and CDR2 FYNNEI. The length of the CDR3 is 13 residues. This CDR3 reads CASAVGGNYEQYF. The CDR3 DNA follows: TGTGCCAGCGCGGTAGGGGGCAACTACGAGCAGTACTTC.

This clone was picked up a small number of times. The chain joins TRBV7-6 to TRBJ1-1; D unresolved. The germline V and J ends were trimmed by 0 bases and 6 bases, with 8 bases remaining between them. This CDR3 is 13 amino acids long. CDR1 and CDR2 from the germline V gene are SGHVS and FNYEAQ. CDR3 nucleotides: TGTGCCAGCAGCTTAGCGGGGAGATCTGAAGCTTTCTTT. Its translation: CASSLAGRSEAFF.

There are a few counts of this clone. One end of the junction varies from germline; a read error may be responsible. The gene calls are TRBV7-2 and TRBJ2-1; tentatively, D is TRBD2 (6 bases). CDR3 length equals 14 residues. Looked up from germline, CDR1 is SGHTA and CDR2 is FQGNSA. The CDR3 DNA follows: TGCGCCAGCAGCCAAGATCGTGAGATCGGGGGGCAGTTCTTC. Its translation is CASSQDREIGGQFF.

The chain employs TRBV29-1 and TRBJ1-3; D call uncertain. The ends were cut back, 3 bases at V and 3 bases at J, with 6 bases in the middle. The germline gives CDR1 SQVTM, CDR2 ANQGSEA. This CDR3 has 12 residues. CDR3 in amino acids: CSVDGGGNTIYF. The CDR3 DNA reads as TGCAGCGTTGACGGAGGTGGAAACACCATATATTTT.

This chain joins TRBV11-2 and TRBJ2-7, with TRBD2 as a possible D gene (5 bases). Trimming pared 4 bases from V and 7 bases from J, leaving 14 bases between. Per the germline V gene, CDR1 is SGHAT and CDR2 is FQNNGV. The CDR3 is 13 residues long. The CDR3 DNA reads as TGTGCCAGCAGCTCCCTTTTTCGAGGGGAGCAGTACTTC. This encodes CASSSLFRGEQYF.

This clone turned up a few times. The V and J genes are TRBV7-2 and TRBJ2-3, with 7 bases lining up with TRBD2. Germline lookup yields CDR1 SGHTA and CDR2 FQGNSA. The CDR3 totals 13 residues. V shed 8 bases, J shed 6 bases, and the junction held 8 bases outside the gene matches. The CDR3 protein is CASSRGGSDTQYF. In DNA, the CDR3 is TGTGCCAGCTCCCGGGGCGGGAGCGATACGCAGTATTTT.

The genes are TRBV5-1 and TRBJ2-7; D may be TRBD2 (7 bases). This CDR3 region has 13 residues. CDR1 is SGHRS and CDR2 is YFSETQ in the germline V gene. V dropped 0 bases and J dropped 6 bases, with 10 bases sitting between them. The CDR3 region is CASSLERGGEQYF. CDR3 nucleotide sequence: TGCGCCAGCAGCTTGGAGAGGGGGGGCGAGCAGTACTTC.

This clone was seen a handful of times. As DNA, the CDR3 is TGTGCCAGCAGCCGAGGAACTCTGCTCACGGATACGCAGTATTTT. This codes for CASSRGTLLTDTQYF. This sequence joins TRBV2 and TRBJ2-3, with unresolved D. The CDR3 extends over 15 amino acids. Trimming removed 6 bases at V and 6 bases at J, with 19 bases between. Germline values: CDR1 SNHLY, CDR2 FYNNEI.

This clone was counted a few times. The chain joins TRBV15 to TRBJ2-7, with D tentatively TRBD2 (6 bases). The CDR3 has 15 residues. Trimming took off 3 bases at V and 4 bases at J, with 16 bases between the two ends. Germline V gene sequence: CDR1 LNHNV, CDR2 YYDKDF (reference sequence). The CDR3 coding sequence is TGTGCCACCAGCAGTGGACCGGGACTGTCTTACGAGCAGTACTTC. Encoded protein: CATSSGPGLSYEQYF.

This clone was detected a few times. The chain couples TRBV10-1 to TRBJ2-3; a weak D match, TRBD1 (7 bases). This CDR3 is 14 amino acids long. Germline V gene sequence: CDR1 WNHNN, CDR2 SYGVQD (reference sequence). Trimming pared 2 bases from V and 9 bases from J, leaving 15 bases between. The CDR3 region is CASSENRQGGTQYF. The CDR3 bases are TGCGCCAGCAGTGAGAACAGACAGGGAGGAACGCAGTATTTT.

This clone appeared a few times. The chain uses TRBV21-1 and TRBJ2-7; no check of the table's D call, TRBD1, against the DNA was made. TRBV21-1 is designated a pseudogene. This CDR3 has 13 amino acids. The CDR3 DNA reads as TGTGCCAGCTTCGACAGGGAGAGTTACGAGCAGTACTTC. It specifies CASFDRESYEQYF.

The chain carries TRBV9 and TRBJ1-3; 8 bases map to TRBD1. The CDR3 loop spans 13 amino acids. V lost 3 bases to trimming and J lost 11 bases; unmatched junction nucleotides: 7. CDR1 is SGDLS, CDR2 YYNGEE, per germline. CDR3 protein: CASSERTGQAIYF. DNA of the CDR3: TGTGCCAGCAGCGAACGGACAGGGCAGGCCATATATTTT.

The chain carries TRBV11-3 and TRBJ2-1, with 10 bases lining up with TRBD2. The CDR3 totals 16 residues. V was pared by 5 bases and J by 7 bases, with 11 bases of the junction left unmatched. Per germline, CDR1 SGHNT and CDR2 YENEEA. Written as DNA, the CDR3 is TGTGCCAGCAGCCCAAGAGCGGGAGGGCCCTCTAATGAGCAGTTCTTC. It specifies CASSPRAGGPSNEQFF.

This clone was seen just once. The rearrangement uses TRBV7-9 and TRBJ2-5, with a tentative D call TRBD1 (6 bases). V gave up 5 bases and J gave up 2 bases, with 12 bases separating them. Germline V lookup: CDR1 SEHNR, CDR2 FQNEAQ (reference sequence). This CDR3 region has 14 residues. CDR3 region: CASSPTGHQETQYF. As DNA, the CDR3 is TGTGCCAGCAGCCCGACAGGCCATCAAGAGACCCAGTACTTC.

The rearrangement joins TRBV7-9 to TRBJ2-1; 9 nucleotides line up with TRBD2. The germline V gene has CDR1 SEHNR and CDR2 FQNEAQ (reference sequence). The CDR3 length is 16 residues. Germline trimming cut 3 bases from V and 12 bases from J; bases unmatched to any gene: 15. CDR3 protein: CASSLRMLAGGPSQFF. The CDR3 DNA reads TGTGCCAGCAGCTTGAGGATGTTGGCGGGAGGGCCCTCGCAGTTCTTC.

In its sample, this clone was seen a few times. V is TRBV15 and J is TRBJ2-3; 8 positions match TRBD2. The germline V gene has CDR1 LNHNV and CDR2 YYDKDF (reference sequence). Germline trimming cut 1 base from V and 4 bases from J; bases unmatched to any gene: 4. The CDR3 runs 15 residues. This CDR3 is CATSRVRAGADTQYF. CDR3 coding DNA: TGTGCCACCAGCAGAGTGAGAGCGGGAGCAGATACGCAGTATTTT. The variable domain in full, completed from reference TRBV15 and TRBJ2-3, reads DAMVIQNPRYQVTQFGKPVTLSCSQTLNHNVMYWYQQKSSQAPKLLFHYYDKDFNNEADTPDNFQSRRPNTSFCFLDIRSPGLGDTAMYLCATSRVRAGADTQYFGPGTRLTVL.

V usage is TRBV4-2 and J usage is TRBJ1-2, with 9 bases lining up with TRBD1. The CDR3 runs 15 residues. V shed 4 bases, J shed 6 bases, and the junction held 9 bases outside the gene matches. CDR1 and CDR2 (germline): LGHNA, YNFKEQ. The CDR3: CASSPPGTGKDGYTF. CDR3 sequence (DNA): TGTGCCAGCAGCCCACCCGGGACAGGGAAGGATGGCTACACCTTC.

This clone was observed a handful of times. The rearrangement joins TRBV7-9 to TRBJ1-1; D remains ambiguous. Germline V gives CDR1 SEHNR, CDR2 FQNEAQ (reference sequence). This CDR3 is 13 amino acids long. V was clipped by 2 bases and J by 5 bases, with 9 bases between them. The CDR3 is CASSLFSGTEAFF. The CDR3 DNA is TGTGCCAGCAGCTTATTTAGTGGAACTGAAGCTTTCTTT.

In its sample, this clone was seen a few times. The rearrangement uses TRBV7-2 and TRBJ2-5; D perhaps matches TRBD1 (5 bases). The V end was cut by 1 base, the J end by 3 bases, with 9 bases between. Germline V gene lookup returns CDR1 SGHTA and CDR2 FQGNSA. This CDR3 comprises 14 residues. The CDR3 coding sequence is TGTGCCAGCAGCTTAGGGACAACGGAAGAGACCCAGTACTTC. It is translated as CASSLGTTEETQYF.

This clone was counted between two and nine times. V is TRBV11-2 and J is TRBJ1-2; D is uncertain. V shed 4 bases and J shed 8 bases, with 11 bases lying between them. The V gene's germline CDR1 is SGHAT and CDR2 FQNNGV. The CDR3 covers 12 residues. The CDR3 is CASSSLNGGYTF. DNA of the CDR3: TGTGCCAGCAGCTCGCTCAACGGGGGCTACACCTTC. The full variable domain, completed using reference TRBV11-2 and TRBJ1-2, is EAGVAQSPRYKIIEKRQSVAFWCNPISGHATLYWYQQILGQGPKLLIQFQNNGVVDDSQLPKDRFSAERLKGVDSTLKIQPAKLEDSAVYLCASSSLNGGYTFGSGTRLTVV.

The chain joins TRBV28 to TRBJ2-5, with D maybe TRBD1 (6 bases). The CDR3 extends over 15 amino acids. The germline V gene encodes CDR1 MDHEN and CDR2 SYDVKM. V gave up 4 bases and J gave up 5 bases, with 17 bases separating them. The CDR3 DNA is TGTGCCAGCAGTTCAAAACAGGGAGCCCTGGAGACCCAGTACTTC. Its translation: CASSSKQGALETQYF.

This clone came up a few times. This chain links TRBV7-3 with TRBJ2-7, with 8 bases fitting TRBD2. Germline loops: CDR1 SGHTA, CDR2 FQGTGA. V lost 2 bases and J lost 2; bases outside the gene matches: 5. The CDR3 is 15 amino acids. This CDR3 is CASSLSAGAPYEQYF. CDR3 nucleotides: TGTGCCAGCAGCTTATCAGCGGGGGCGCCCTACGAGCAGTACTTC.

This clone was counted a few times. This sequence joins TRBV19 and TRBJ2-4; tentative D call: TRBD2 (6 bases). V was clipped by 7 bases and J by 7 bases, with 20 bases between them. CDR3 size: 15 residues. Germline values: CDR1 LNHDA, CDR2 SQIVND (reference sequence). CDR3 sequence reads: CASIFTAGGRNIQYF. The CDR3 DNA reads TGTGCCAGTATTTTCACAGCTGGAGGGAGGAACATTCAGTACTTC.

V usage is TRBV2 and J usage is TRBJ2-1, with 13 bases matching TRBD2. Unmatched junction bases numbered 4, after V lost 6 bases and J lost 2 bases. Germline V lookup: CDR1 SNHLY, CDR2 FYNNEI. The CDR3 contains 16 residues. CDR3 DNA: TGTGCCAGCAGCCGGACTAGCGGGAGTCCCTACAATGAGCAGTTCTTC. This sequence encodes CASSRTSGSPYNEQFF.

J is TRBJ2-7 and V is TRBV25-1; D may be TRBD2 (5 bases). The CDR3 has 13 amino acids. Trimming cost V 7 bases and J 4 bases, with 14 bases left between them. The germline V gene encodes CDR1 MGHDK and CDR2 SYGVNS. CDR3 coding DNA: TGTGCCAGCACGAGGGTTGGTGGGTACGAGCAGTACTTC. Translated, it gives CASTRVGGYEQYF.

This clone was observed a few times. J is TRBJ2-1 and V is TRBV7-2; 8 bases are a match to TRBD1. CDR1 and CDR2 (germline): SGHTA, FQGNSA. J gave up 7 bases and V 6 bases, and 8 bases lay outside the gene matches. The CDR3 is made up of 14 amino acids. Here the CDR3 DNA reads TGTGCCAGCAGACTATCCGGGACAGGTAATGAGCAGTTCTTC. This encodes CASRLSGTGNEQFF.

This clone was detected a few times. The genes are TRBV19 and TRBJ2-7, with D hard to call. The CDR3 length is 13 residues. V shed 1 base and J shed 3 bases, with 7 bases lying between them. CDR1 is LNHDA and CDR2 is SQIVND in the germline V gene (reference sequence). CDR3 nucleotide sequence: TGTGCCAGTAGTATAGGCAAGTACTACGAGCAGTACTTC. Translated, it gives CASSIGKYYEQYF. The variable domain in full, completed from reference TRBV19 and TRBJ2-7, reads DGGITQSPKYLFRKEGQNVTLSCEQNLNHDAMYWYRQDPGQGLRLIYYSQIVNDFQKGDIAEGYSVSREKKESFPLTVTSAQKNPTAFYLCASSIGKYYEQYFGPGTRLTVT.